This T cell receptor beta chain originates from a study of shared clonotypes between healthy human individuals. Study-wide context: Each donor had three CD4 naive, three CD4 memory, two CD8 naive and one CD8 memory plate.

Using around 200 ng DNA, about 29,000 T cell genomes, the sorted-subset replicate PCRs were run. Measured with immunoSEQ multiplex PCR; TCRdb has only the in-frame clones, and not every one. The table shows 2 million to 2.5 million clones, with around 90% occurring only once. General study points: In the sorted subsets, rarefaction showed sequencing was incomplete despite large depth.

Naive CD4+ cells were CD45RA-selected; the remaining cells were memory. Of note for this clone: The antigen is unknown.

This CDR3 spans 14 amino acids. Germline CDR1 reads MNHNS; CDR2 reads SASEGT. The V gene end was trimmed by 7 bases and the J gene end by 7 bases; junction bases not matched to a gene: 8. This TCR came from a man younger than 30 in good health. Some clones in this sample may be carry-over from other donors' samples. The rearrangement uses TRBV6-1 and TRBJ1-3; TRBD1 matches 9 bases. The sample taken for sequencing was naive CD4+ T cells from PBMCs. Subset defined: CD45RA+ positively selected. CDR3 loop: CASTLTGGANTIYF. For the CDR3, the DNA is TGTGCCAGCACCCTAACAGGGGGCGCGAACACCATATATTTT.